At least ten counts were recorded for the clone carrying this T cell receptor (beta chain). V gave up 5 bases and J gave up 4 bases, with 17 bases separating them. The CDR3 extends over 15 amino acids. CDR1 is MDHEN and CDR2 is SYDVKM in the germline V gene. The data are from a study of T cells in Graves' hyperthyroidism and ophthalmopathy. Amplified TCR beta CDR3 regions derived from RNA transcripts. The HTBI set primed first-round TCR CDR3 RT-PCR. Using its own MiXCR run on the multiplex PCR reads, TCRdb lists one record per CDR3 protein. The sample includes hundreds of thousands of distinct CDR3 sequences, approximately 14% seen only once; the top ten take 3.5% to 4.5%.

This chain connects TRBV28 to TRBJ1-2; maybe TRBD1 (5 bases). The specimen sequenced was blood. The clonotype originates from a woman aged 40 to 50 with Graves' ophthalmopathy. CDR3 nucleotides: TGTGCCAGCAGTCCCCATGAAGGGGCGGGCTATGGCTACACCTTC. Translation gives CASSPHEGAGYGYTF.